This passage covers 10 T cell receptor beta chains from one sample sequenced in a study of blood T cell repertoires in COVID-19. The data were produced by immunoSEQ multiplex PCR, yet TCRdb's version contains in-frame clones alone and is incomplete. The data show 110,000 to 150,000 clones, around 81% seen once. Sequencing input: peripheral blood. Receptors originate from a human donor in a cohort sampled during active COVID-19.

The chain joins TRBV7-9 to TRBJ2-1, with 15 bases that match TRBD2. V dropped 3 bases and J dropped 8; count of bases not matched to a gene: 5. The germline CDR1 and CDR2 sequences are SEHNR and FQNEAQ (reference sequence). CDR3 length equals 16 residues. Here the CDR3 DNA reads TGTGCCAGCAGCTTGTGGACTAGCGGGAGGGCCGATGAGCAGTTCTTC. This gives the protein CASSLWTSGRADEQFF. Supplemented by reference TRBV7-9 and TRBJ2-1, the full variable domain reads DTGVSQNPRHKITKRGQNVTFRCDPISEHNRLYWYRQTLGQGPEFLTYFQNEAQLEKSRLLSDRFSAERPKGSFSTLEIQRTEQGDSAMYLCASSLWTSGRADEQFFGPGTRLTVL.

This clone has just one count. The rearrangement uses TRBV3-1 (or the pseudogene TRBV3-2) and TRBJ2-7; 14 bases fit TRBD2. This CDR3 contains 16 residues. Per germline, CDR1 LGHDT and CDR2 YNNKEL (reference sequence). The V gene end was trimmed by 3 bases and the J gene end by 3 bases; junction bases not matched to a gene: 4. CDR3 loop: CASSQTSGRARYEQYF. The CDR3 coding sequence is TGTGCCAGCAGCCAGACTAGCGGGAGGGCCCGCTACGAGCAGTACTTC.

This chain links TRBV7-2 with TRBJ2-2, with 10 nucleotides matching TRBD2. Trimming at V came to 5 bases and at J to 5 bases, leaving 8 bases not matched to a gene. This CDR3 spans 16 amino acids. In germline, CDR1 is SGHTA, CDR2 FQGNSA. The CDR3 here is CASSRPGLAITGELFF. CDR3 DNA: TGTGCCAGCAGCCGTCCGGGACTAGCGATAACCGGGGAGCTGTTTTTT.

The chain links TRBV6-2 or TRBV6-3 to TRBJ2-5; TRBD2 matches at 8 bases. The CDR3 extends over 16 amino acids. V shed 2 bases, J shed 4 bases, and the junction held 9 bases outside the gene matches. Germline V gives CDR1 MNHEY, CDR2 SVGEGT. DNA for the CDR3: TGTGCCAGCAGTTACGTCGGGAGGGCGGGTCGAGAGACCCAGTACTTC. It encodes CASSYVGRAGRETQYF.

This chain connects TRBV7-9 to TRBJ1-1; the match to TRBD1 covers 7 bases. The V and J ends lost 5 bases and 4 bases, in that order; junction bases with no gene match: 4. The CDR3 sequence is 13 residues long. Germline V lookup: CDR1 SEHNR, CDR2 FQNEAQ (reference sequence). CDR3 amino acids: CASSIGDSTEAFF. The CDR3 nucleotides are TGTGCCAGCAGCATCGGGGACAGCACTGAAGCTTTCTTT.

As DNA, the CDR3 is TGTGCCTGGAGTGTACGGGGAAATTCACCCCTCCACTTT. Its protein is CAWSVRGNSPLHF. V and J are TRBV30 and TRBJ1-6; no firm D call. V was cut by 0 bases and J by 7 bases, with 7 bases left in between. There are 13 residues in the CDR3. Germline V lookup: CDR1 GTSNPN, CDR2 SVGIG (reference sequence).

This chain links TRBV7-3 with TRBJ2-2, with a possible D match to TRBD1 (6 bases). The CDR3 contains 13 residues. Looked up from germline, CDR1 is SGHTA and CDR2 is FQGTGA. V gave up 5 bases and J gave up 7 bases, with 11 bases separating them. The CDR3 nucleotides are TGTGCCAGCAGCGAACAGGGATTCGGGGAGCTGTTTTTT. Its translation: CASSEQGFGELFF.

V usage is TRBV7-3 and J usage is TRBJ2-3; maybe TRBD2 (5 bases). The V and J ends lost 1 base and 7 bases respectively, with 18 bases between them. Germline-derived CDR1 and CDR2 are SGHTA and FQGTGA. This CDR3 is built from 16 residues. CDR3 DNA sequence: TGTGCCAGCAGCTTAATGGCCAGCGGCTTAATTAATACGCAGTATTTT. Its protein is CASSLMASGLINTQYF.

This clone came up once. The CDR3 loop reads CSVDGLGFYNEQFF. DNA for the CDR3: TGCAGCGTCGACGGACTGGGGTTTTACAATGAGCAGTTCTTC. The J gene is TRBJ2-1, the V gene TRBV29-1, with D maybe TRBD2 (5 bases). The V gene lost 6 bases and the J gene lost 4 bases, with 16 bases spanning the gap. Germline CDR1 is SQVTM and CDR2 is ANQGSEA. The CDR3 spans 14 residues.

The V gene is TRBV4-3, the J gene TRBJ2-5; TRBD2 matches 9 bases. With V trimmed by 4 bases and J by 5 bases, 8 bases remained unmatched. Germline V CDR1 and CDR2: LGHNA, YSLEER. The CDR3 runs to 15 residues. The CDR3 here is CASSPVAGAFETQYF. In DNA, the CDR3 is TGCGCCAGCAGCCCTGTAGCGGGAGCCTTCGAGACCCAGTACTTC.